This TCR beta chain is from a study of cytomegalovirus exposure and HLA in healthy donors. Overall study results and limits: With later analysis, a missense DCLRE1C variant became linked to TCR beta V- and J-gene trimming.

Notes on this clone: The target antigen is unknown.

With 60 Vbeta and 13 Jbeta primers, the PCR was carried out. TCRdb's table, derived via immunoSEQ multiplex PCR, lists solely in-frame clones and lacks some. The sample includes about 120,000 clones, 77% of them seen just once. The sequence was collected from a man aged 35 to 55 in good health and CMV-seropositive. Sequences were obtained from PBMCs.

In DNA form, the CDR3 reads TGCGCCAGCAGCTTGGGGATTGGGGGACTAGCGAGCACCGGGGAGCTGTTTTTT. This sequence encodes CASSLGIGGLASTGELFF. The chain links TRBV5-1 to TRBJ2-2; 10 nucleotides match TRBD2. The V segment lost 0 bases and the J segment 4 bases; nucleotides outside the gene matches: 9. The CDR3 contains 18 residues. In germline, CDR1 is SGHRS, CDR2 YFSETQ.